The 20 T cell receptor beta chains below come from one sample, sequenced in a study of long-term antiretroviral therapy in people with HIV. They ran version v3.0 of the immunoSEQ assay at survey level. Here immunoSEQ multiplex PCR was the method, and the copy in TCRdb shows in-frame clones only, minus some. The top ten hold roughly 14% of the sample, which has approximately 17,000 clones, approximately 80% seen once. The source material was unsorted PBMCs, sampled 3.1 to 3.3 years after starting antiretroviral therapy. Every receptor here comes from a woman in her forties with HIV.

V and J are TRBV7-9 and TRBJ2-1; the D gene could be TRBD1 or TRBD2 (5 bases each). With 1 base removed from V and 4 bases from J, the gap between germline ends came to 8 bases. The CDR3 is 14 residues long. Germline V gene data show CDR1 as SEHNR and CDR2 as FQNEAQ (reference sequence). The CDR3 region has the DNA TGTGCCAGCAGCTTAGGGGACGTTTACAATGAGCAGTTCTTC. Protein product: CASSLGDVYNEQFF.

The chain joins TRBV7-9 to TRBJ1-4; perhaps TRBD1 as D (5 bases). CDR1 SEHNR and CDR2 FQNEAQ come from the germline V gene (reference sequence). V was trimmed by 5 bases and J by 3 bases, leaving 13 bases between them. The CDR3 covers 15 residues. The CDR3 DNA is TGTGCCAGCAGCCCTGGGACTCCAGCTAATGAAAAACTGTTTTTT. Its translation: CASSPGTPANEKLFF.

This clone occurred a few times. The chain uses TRBV5-4 and TRBJ1-1; D ambiguous. The ends were cut back, 3 bases at V and 5 bases at J, with 14 bases in the middle. There are 14 residues in the CDR3. Germline CDR1 SGHNT, CDR2 YYREEE (reference sequence). CDR3: CASSSSRAGTEAFF. As DNA, the CDR3 is TGTGCCAGCAGCTCTAGTCGGGCAGGAACTGAAGCTTTCTTT.

V usage is TRBV19 and J usage is TRBJ2-3, with 10 bases identical to TRBD2. The CDR3 spans 15 residues. The V gene's germline CDR1 is LNHDA and CDR2 SQIVND (reference sequence). V was clipped by 2 bases and J by 5 bases; unmatched bases: 4. CDR3 coding DNA: TGTGCCAGTAGTATACTAGCGGGGGATGTAGATACGCAGTATTTT. Amino acid sequence: CASSILAGDVDTQYF.

The chain joins TRBV15 to TRBJ1-3; TRBD1 is a possible D gene (6 bases). There are 14 residues in the CDR3. Germline CDR1 and CDR2: LNHNV and YYDKDF (reference sequence). V was clipped by 5 bases and J by 3 bases, with 11 bases between them. The CDR3 reads CATSEPRGGNTIYF. The CDR3 DNA follows: TGTGCCACCAGCGAACCCAGGGGTGGAAACACCATATATTTT.

The chain joins TRBV6-1 to TRBJ2-6; D is uncertain. Trimming cost V 1 base and J 0 bases, with 7 bases left between them. Germline values: CDR1 MNHNS, CDR2 SASEGT. The CDR3 totals 16 residues. The CDR3 sequence is CASSEGVASGANVLTF. In nucleotides, the CDR3 is TGTGCCAGCAGTGAAGGGGTGGCCTCTGGGGCCAACGTCCTGACTTTC.

This chain connects TRBV5-4 to TRBJ2-7, with unresolved D. Looked up from germline, CDR1 is SGHNT and CDR2 is YYREEE (reference sequence). V was cut by 1 base and J by 6 bases, with 14 bases left in between. The CDR3 has 14 amino acids. CDR3 bases: TGTGCCAGCAGCTTGTATACCGTCGGCCGCGAGCAGTACTTC. Protein: CASSLYTVGREQYF.

The V and J genes are TRBV10-3 and TRBJ1-5, with D hard to call. The CDR3 runs to 15 residues. V lost 0 bases and J 2 bases, leaving 8 bases between the germline ends. Germline V lookup: CDR1 ENHRY, CDR2 SYGVKD. The CDR3 bases are TGTGCCATCAGTGAGTCGTTACAGCGCAATCAGCCCCAGCATTTT. Translating it yields CAISESLQRNQPQHF.

The rearrangement uses TRBV30 and TRBJ1-2, with 7 nucleotides matching TRBD1. This CDR3 spans 16 amino acids. The germline V gene has CDR1 GTSNPN and CDR2 SVGIG (reference sequence). Trimming cost V 2 bases and J 7 bases; bases outside gene matches: 16. CDR3 protein: CAWSLVFGTAYGGYTF. The CDR3 bases are TGTGCCTGGAGTTTGGTATTCGGGACAGCCTATGGTGGCTACACCTTC. Complete variable domain (other parts from reference TRBV30 and TRBJ1-2): SQTIHQWPATLVQPVGSPLSLECTVEGTSNPNLYWYRQAAGRGLQLLFYSVGIGQISSEVPQNLSASRPQDRQFILSSKKLLLSDSGFYLCAWSLVFGTAYGGYTFGSGTRLTVV.

This chain links TRBV18 with TRBJ2-2, with 9 nucleotides matching TRBD2. V trimming: 0 bases; J trimming: 3 bases; junction bases outside the gene matches: 8. This CDR3 region has 18 residues. Germline-derived CDR1 and CDR2 are KGHSH and LQKENI. CDR3 protein: CASSPPTNSGGYTGELFF. The DNA of the CDR3 is TGTGCCAGCTCACCACCGACGAATAGCGGGGGCTACACCGGGGAGCTGTTTTTT. The full variable domain, completed using reference TRBV18 and TRBJ2-2, is NAGVMQNPRHLVRRRGQEARLRCSPMKGHSHVYWYRQLPEEGLKFMVYLQKENIIDESGMPKERFSAEFPKEGPSILRIQQVVRGDSAAYFCASSPPTNSGGYTGELFFGEGSRLTVL.

The V gene is TRBV5-1, the J gene TRBJ2-5; D not resolved. Trimming pared 4 bases from V and 2 bases from J, leaving 6 bases between. Germline V gene sequence: CDR1 SGHRS, CDR2 YFSETQ. CDR3 length: 12 residues. CDR3 sequence (DNA): TGCGCCAGCAGCGCTAAGCAAGAGACCCAGTACTTC. Protein product: CASSAKQETQYF.

The chain joins TRBV25-1 to TRBJ2-7; TRBD1 agrees at 10 bases. With V trimmed by 0 bases and J by 0 bases, 5 bases remained unmatched. The germline V gene has CDR1 MGHDK and CDR2 SYGVNS. The length of the CDR3 is 17 residues. CDR3 amino acids: CASSEYGGQGSSYEQYF. The CDR3 DNA reads as TGTGCCAGCAGTGAATATGGGGGACAGGGGAGCTCCTACGAGCAGTACTTC.

The chain carries TRBV7-3 and TRBJ2-1; no clear D. Germline-derived CDR1 and CDR2 are SGHTA and FQGTGA. Trimming cost V 4 bases and J 1 base, with 5 bases left between them. This CDR3 contains 13 residues. CDR3 DNA: TGTGCCAGCAGCTCCGGTTCCTACAATGAGCAGTTCTTC. It encodes CASSSGSYNEQFF.

The chain carries TRBV5-5 and TRBJ2-5; D remains unclear. V was clipped by 2 bases and J by 0 bases, with 8 bases between them. The CDR3 is 14 amino acids. Germline V gives CDR1 SGHKS, CDR2 YYEKEE (reference sequence). CDR3 coding DNA: TGTGCCAGCAGCTTCGTATGGGACCAAGAGACCCAGTACTTC. Its protein product is CASSFVWDQETQYF.

The CDR3 DNA follows: TGTGCCTGCGGACTAGCGGGGGCTAATACGCAGTATTTT. Its protein product is CACGLAGANTQYF. The chain uses TRBV30 and TRBJ2-3, with 13 bases aligning to TRBD2. This CDR3 is built from 13 residues. J was trimmed by 7 bases and V by 6 bases; bases with no gene match: 4. Germline loops: CDR1 GTSNPN, CDR2 SVGIG (reference sequence).

The chain joins TRBV30 to TRBJ1-1; D remains unclear. V was shortened by 3 bases and J by 0 bases, with 14 bases between the two germline ends. CDR3 length equals 15 residues. Germline-derived CDR1 and CDR2 are GTSNPN and SVGIG (reference sequence). CDR3 residues: CAWSSDWRVNTEAFF. In nucleotides, the CDR3 is TGTGCCTGGAGCTCGGACTGGAGGGTGAACACTGAAGCTTTCTTT.

In its sample, this clone was seen once. The genes are TRBV27 and TRBJ1-1; a weak D match, TRBD1 (5 bases). This CDR3 is built from 15 residues. V lost 5 bases and J lost 3, with 16 bases in between. The V gene's germline CDR1 is MNHEY and CDR2 SMNVEV (reference sequence). The CDR3 region has the DNA TGTGCCAGCAGTCCCTCGGGGGAGTTCGACACTGAAGCTTTCTTT. Encoded protein: CASSPSGEFDTEAFF.

The chain has TRBV18 and TRBJ2-1; D is uncertain. Trimming stripped 0 bases from V and 3 bases from J, with 12 bases between. The CDR3 extends over 16 amino acids. CDR1 and CDR2 from the germline V gene are KGHSH and LQKENI. CDR3 DNA: TGTGCCAGCTCACCACCGGTTAAGTCTTTCTACAATGAGCAGTTCTTC. It specifies CASSPPVKSFYNEQFF. Using reference TRBV18 and TRBJ2-1 for the parts outside the CDR3, the full variable domain is NAGVMQNPRHLVRRRGQEARLRCSPMKGHSHVYWYRQLPEEGLKFMVYLQKENIIDESGMPKERFSAEFPKEGPSILRIQQVVRGDSAAYFCASSPPVKSFYNEQFFGPGTRLTVL.

This sequence joins TRBV5-1 and TRBJ1-6; a weak D match, TRBD1 (6 bases). Deletions cut 2 bases from V and 0 bases from J, with 9 bases between. Germline V lookup: CDR1 SGHRS, CDR2 YFSETQ. The CDR3 contains 16 residues. CDR3 region: CASSLGGVSYNSPLHF. In DNA form, the CDR3 reads TGCGCCAGCAGCTTAGGGGGAGTCTCCTATAATTCACCCCTCCACTTT.

The chain links TRBV30 to TRBJ2-5; 9 positions match TRBD1. Germline V lookup: CDR1 GTSNPN, CDR2 SVGIG (reference sequence). The CDR3 sequence is 16 residues long. J was trimmed by 6 bases and V by 2 bases; bases with no gene match: 13. The CDR3 region has the DNA TGTGCCTGGAGTCCAGCTAACCGGACAGGGGTGAAGACCCAGTACTTC. Its translation: CAWSPANRTGVKTQYF. The entire variable domain, with the rest obtained from reference TRBV30 and TRBJ2-5, is as follows: SQTIHQWPATLVQPVGSPLSLECTVEGTSNPNLYWYRQAAGRGLQLLFYSVGIGQISSEVPQNLSASRPQDRQFILSSKKLLLSDSGFYLCAWSPANRTGVKTQYFGPGTRLLVL.